This is a list of T cell receptor beta chains from one sample in a study of T cell changes during pregnancy in multiple sclerosis. This table comes from immunoSEQ multiplex PCR, and its TCRdb copy is limited to in-frame clones, with some not included. Of fewer than 45,000 clones detected, 80% to 90% appear once; the ten largest clones hold 0.51%. Here the sequenced sample was CD4+ T cells from peripheral blood mononuclear cells, taken in the first trimester of pregnancy. These receptors were collected from a female donor with multiple sclerosis, enrolled in a pregnancy study. The CDR3 runs from the conserved cysteine through the conserved F or W. The D gene is left open where the match is weak. For some rows the clone size is stated as once, few or many, or as a class when expanded; others skip it.

D gene	clone size	V gene	J gene	CDR3 protein	CDR3 DNA
.	.	TRBV4-2	TRBJ2-7	CASSQEVPSYEQYF	TGTGCCAGCAGCCAAGAAGTCCCCTCCTACGAGCAGTACTTC
.	.	TRBV7-9	TRBJ2-2	CASSLAGLPGELFF	TGTGCCAGCAGCTTAGCGGGACTTCCCGGGGAGCTGTTTTTT
.	.	TRBV7-8	TRBJ2-5	CASSLRIPGTQYF	TGTGCCAGCAGCTTGAGGATACCCGGGACCCAGTACTTC
.	.	TRBV9	TRBJ1-1	CASSLELYGDTEAFF	TGTGCCAGCAGCCTTGAGTTGTACGGGGACACTGAAGCTTTCTTT
TRBD2	.	TRBV7-9	TRBJ2-6	CANSLFQLAPRPGANVLTF	TGTGCCAACAGCTTATTCCAACTAGCGCCTCGTCCTGGGGCCAACGTCCTGACTTTC
.	.	TRBV30	TRBJ2-5	CAWSVNRAVRETQYF	TGTGCCTGGAGTGTAAACAGGGCCGTCCGGGAGACCCAGTACTTC
TRBD1	once	TRBV10-2	TRBJ1-4	CASSERTGQEKLFF	TGCGCCAGCAGCGAGAGGACAGGGCAGGAAAAACTGTTTTTT
.	.	TRBV19	TRBJ2-1	CASSIGTGSYNEQFF	TGTGCCAGTAGTATAGGCACAGGCTCCTACAATGAGCAGTTCTTC
TRBD2	.	TRBV7-9	TRBJ2-3	CASSLGGWRGALRSDTQYF	TGTGCCAGCAGCTTAGGAGGTTGGCGGGGGGCCCTAAGGTCGGATACGCAGTATTTT
.	.	TRBV6-5	TRBJ1-2	CASTQDRDYGYTF	TGTGCCAGCACCCAGGACAGAGACTATGGCTACACCTTC
TRBD1	.	TRBV6-1	TRBJ2-3	CASSEPGQGADTQYF	TGTGCCAGCAGTGAACCGGGACAGGGGGCAGATACGCAGTATTTT
TRBD1	.	TRBV11-2	TRBJ1-1	CASSSDRVKAFF	TGTGCCAGCAGCTCGGACAGGGTTAAAGCTTTCTTT
TRBD1	.	TRBV30	TRBJ2-2	CAWRTWDRGGRTGELFF	TGTGCCTGGAGGACTTGGGACAGGGGAGGTCGCACCGGGGAGCTGTTTTTT
TRBD1	.	TRBV30	TRBJ1-2	CAWIGQGNYGYTF	TGTGCCTGGATTGGACAGGGCAACTATGGCTACACCTTC
.	.	TRBV18	TRBJ1-1	CASSPSLLPGGTNTEAFF	TGTGCCAGCTCACCCTCCCTGCTCCCGGGGGGAACGAACACTGAAGCTTTCTTT
TRBD1	.	TRBV9	TRBJ1-1	CASSTGQERPFF	TGTGCCAGCAGCACCGGACAGGAACGACCTTTCTTT
TRBD1	.	TRBV6-5	TRBJ1-5	CASSYRGQGDQPQHF	TGTGCCAGCAGTTACAGGGGACAGGGGGATCAGCCCCAGCATTTT
TRBD2	.	TRBV2	TRBJ2-3	CASSTRSGKTDTQYF	TGTGCCAGCAGTACCCGGAGCGGGAAAACAGATACGCAGTATTTT
.	.	TRBV5-1	TRBJ1-5	CASSPGGGNQPQHF	TGCGCCAGCAGCCCCGGCGGAGGCAATCAGCCCCAGCATTTT
.	.	TRBV18	TRBJ2-7	CASSGGPPYEQYF	TGTGCCAGCTCGGGAGGACCTCCCTACGAGCAGTACTTC
.	.	TRBV12-5	TRBJ1-5	CASQPGGPPSNQPQHF	TGTGCTAGCCAGCCGGGGGGACCGCCTAGCAATCAGCCCCAGCATTTT
.	.	TRBV30	TRBJ1-2	CAWRDSYGYTF	TGTGCCTGGAGGGACAGCTATGGCTACACCTTC
.	.	TRBV5-6	TRBJ1-5	CASSLSSSSYTNQPQHF	TGTGCCAGCAGCTTGAGCTCCTCTTCCTATACGAATCAGCCCCAGCATTTT
.	.	TRBV27	TRBJ2-2	CASSFLYNTGELFF	TGTGCCAGCAGTTTTCTATATAACACCGGGGAGCTGTTTTTT
TRBD1	.	TRBV7-8	TRBJ1-4	CASSVGQGDEKLFF	TGTGCCAGCAGCGTGGGACAGGGGGATGAAAAACTGTTTTTT
.	.	TRBV7-2	TRBJ1-1	CASSSQPQGHGAFF	TGTGCCAGCAGCTCCCAACCGCAGGGACATGGAGCTTTCTTT
.	.	TRBV6-6	TRBJ1-1	CASRAVGANTEAFF	TGTGCCAGCAGGGCGGTTGGAGCGAACACTGAAGCTTTCTTT
.	.	TRBV6-1	TRBJ1-3	CASTPGRGSGNTIYF	TGTGCCAGCACCCCGGGTAGGGGCTCTGGAAACACCATATATTTT